This T cell receptor (beta chain) was captured by sequencing in a study of blood T cell repertoires in COVID-19. Overall study context: Researchers got acute and convalescent COVID-19 samples from the United States, Italy and Spain. From T cells, B-cell-depleted T cells, or PBMCs came the material, which was cDNA or gDNA.

Original analysis: Amplification from reference gene primers served as the basis for estimated nucleated cell counts. Sequencing was performed with immunoSEQ multiplex PCR; in TCRdb, only in-frame clones are kept and a portion is missing. V, J and clone size were drawn from that table, and D and trimming were deduced from the DNA. This table holds 140,000 to 150,000 clones, 80% found once. The ends were cut back, 0 bases at V and 3 bases at J, with 12 bases in the middle. Germline CDR1 ENHRY, CDR2 SYGVKD. The CDR3 sequence is 15 residues long. The TCR comes from a man aged 65-85 years who had recovered from COVID-19. The specimen sequenced was peripheral blood. The chain uses TRBV10-3 and TRBJ2-7, with a tentative D call TRBD2 (6 bases). Written as DNA, the CDR3 is TGTGCCATCAGTGAGTCGGGGGAGGTAAGCTACGAGCAGTACTTC. Its translation: CAISESGEVSYEQYF.